These 22 T cell receptor beta chains share one sample of origin, sequenced in a study of cytomegalovirus exposure and HLA in healthy donors (dated by TCRdb to between 2016 and 2019). Library construction relied on the immunoSEQ multiplex PCR assay. For the multiplex PCR, a mixture combining 60 forward primers for TCR Vbeta segments and 13 reverse primers for TCR Jbeta segments was used. TCRdb took over this immuneACCESS table, retaining in-frame rearrangements with V and J assigned. Such tables are incomplete; in checked studies, under half of the missing clones stem from an unresolved V gene, and the remainder is unexplained. The sample includes around 160,000 clones, with roughly four fifths observed a single time. The ten top clones hold less than 5% of the sample. The material sequenced was PBMCs. The receptors were gathered from a middle-aged man in good health and CMV-seropositive.

This clone has more than one count but fewer than ten. This chain joins TRBV10-3 and TRBJ2-1; no clear D gene. Germline V lookup: CDR1 ENHRY, CDR2 SYGVKD. V lost 3 bases to trimming and J lost 6 bases, with 6 bases between them. This CDR3 has 12 amino acids. DNA of the CDR3: TGTGCCATCAGTGATCTACTCAATGAGCAGTTCTTC. Amino acid sequence: CAISDLLNEQFF.

The chain links TRBV10-3 to TRBJ2-1, with 8 bases fitting TRBD1. Trimming cost V 6 bases and J 3 bases; bases outside gene matches: 7. Germline CDR1 is ENHRY and CDR2 is SYGVKD. This CDR3 is built from 15 residues. CDR3 DNA: TGTGCCATCAGCGACAGGGGTACAGGCTACAATGAGCAGTTCTTC. Encoded protein: CAISDRGTGYNEQFF.

The chain links TRBV9 to TRBJ1-6, with D perhaps TRBD1 (5 bases). Looked up from germline, CDR1 is SGDLS and CDR2 is YYNGEE. V lost 2 bases to trimming and J lost 5 bases, with 11 bases between them. This CDR3 region has 15 residues. CDR3 nucleotide sequence: TGTGCCAGCAGCGTGGGGCAGAGGCATAATTCACCCCTCCACTTT. Its translation is CASSVGQRHNSPLHF.

This clone has more than one count but fewer than ten. The DNA of the CDR3 is TGTGCCAGCAGCTTGCACAGGGGGCGCGGTACTGAAGCTTTCTTT. Encoded protein: CASSLHRGRGTEAFF. The rearrangement uses TRBV5-6 and TRBJ1-1, with 9 bases identical to TRBD1. The CDR3 runs to 15 residues. The junction had 6 bases not matched to a gene; V was cut back by 1 base and J by 5 bases. Germline V gene data show CDR1 as SGHDT and CDR2 as YYEEEE.

This clone was detected a few times. The chain is built from TRBV7-2 and TRBJ2-5, with TRBD2 matching over 8 bases. Per germline, CDR1 SGHTA and CDR2 FQGNSA. V dropped 4 bases and J dropped 5; count of bases not matched to a gene: 18. CDR3 length: 18 residues. The CDR3 DNA reads as TGTGCCAGCAGCTCAAGACTAGCGTCGGGAGGGCTGGGGGAGACCCAGTACTTC. This translates into CASSSRLASGGLGETQYF.

The V and J genes are TRBV5-4 and TRBJ2-7; TRBD2 is a possible D gene (7 bases). The CDR3 spans 14 residues. V was clipped by 6 bases and J by 3 bases, with 16 bases between them. CDR1 is SGHNT, CDR2 YYREEE, per germline (reference sequence). In DNA form, the CDR3 reads TGTGCCAGCAACTGGGGGGGCGGAAACTACGAGCAGTACTTC. It is translated as CASNWGGGNYEQYF.

In this sample, this clone turned up once. CDR3: CASSLGRGKLFF. The CDR3 DNA is TGTGCCAGCAGCTTAGGGAGAGGAAAACTGTTTTTT. The chain employs TRBV13 and TRBJ1-4; unclear D gene. The CDR3 spans 12 residues. The V gene's germline CDR1 is PRHDT and CDR2 FYEKMQ (reference sequence). Trimming pared 0 bases from V and 10 bases from J, leaving 6 bases between. Looking up the rest from reference TRBV13 and TRBJ1-4 gives the full variable domain: AAGVIQSPRHLIKEKRETATLKCYPIPRHDTVYWYQQGPGQDPQFLISFYEKMQSDKGSIPDRFSAQQFSDYHSELNMSSLELGDSALYFCASSLGRGKLFFGSGTQLSVL.

V usage is TRBV11-2 and J usage is TRBJ2-7, with TRBD1 matching 7 bases. V lost 8 bases, J lost 5 bases, and 15 bases stayed unmatched. CDR3 length: 15 residues. The germline CDR1 and CDR2 sequences are SGHAT and FQNNGV. The CDR3: CASGRASTGFNEQYF. In DNA, the CDR3 is TGTGCCAGCGGTCGGGCCTCGACAGGGTTCAACGAGCAGTACTTC. The full variable domain, completed using reference TRBV11-2 and TRBJ2-7, is EAGVAQSPRYKIIEKRQSVAFWCNPISGHATLYWYQQILGQGPKLLIQFQNNGVVDDSQLPKDRFSAERLKGVDSTLKIQPAKLEDSAVYLCASGRASTGFNEQYFGPGTRLTVT.

A word on this clone: One junction end disagrees with the germline gene, perhaps due to a read error. The chain combines TRBV7-7 with TRBJ1-5; no firm D call. Germline loops: CDR1 SSHAT, CDR2 FNYEAQ (reference sequence). The CDR3 consists of 16 residues. The DNA for the CDR3 is TGTGCTAGCAGCTTAGTTGTAGCCCCGAAAAATCAGCCCCAGCATTTT. Encoded protein: CASSLVVAPKNQPQHF.

V usage is TRBV4-1 and J usage is TRBJ2-7, with 7 bases fitting TRBD1. V shed 3 bases and J 2 bases; nucleotides not matched to a gene: 4. The CDR3 runs to 14 residues. Germline V CDR1 and CDR2: MGHRA, YSYEKL. The CDR3 bases are TGCGCCAGCAGCCAGTCGAGGGGGCCCTACGAGCAGTACTTC. This translates into CASSQSRGPYEQYF.

This clone was counted once. This rearrangement joins TRBV7-9 to TRBJ2-1, with 12 bases aligning to TRBD2. This CDR3 contains 19 residues. CDR1 and CDR2 (germline): SEHNR, FQNEAQ (reference sequence). The V and J ends lost 1 base and 7 bases, in that order; junction bases with no gene match: 14. CDR3 sequence reads: CASSLDLVLAGGPKNEQFF. DNA of the CDR3: TGTGCCAGCAGCTTAGACCTGGTGCTAGCGGGAGGGCCCAAGAATGAGCAGTTCTTC.

The V gene is TRBV30, the J gene TRBJ1-2; no clear D gene. CDR1 is GTSNPN, CDR2 SVGIG, per germline (reference sequence). V was trimmed by 0 bases and J by 1 base, leaving 6 bases between them. This CDR3 spans 13 amino acids. The CDR3 bases are TGTGCCTGGAGTGTCACAGTTAACTATGGCTACACCTTC. It encodes CAWSVTVNYGYTF.

The chain employs TRBV19 and TRBJ1-4; the D gene is possibly TRBD1 (6 bases). V was clipped by 5 bases and J by 0 bases, with 13 bases between them. The germline CDR1 and CDR2 sequences are LNHDA and SQIVND (reference sequence). This CDR3 has 16 amino acids. This CDR3 reads CASSGAGAATNEKLFF. The CDR3 nucleotides are TGTGCCAGTAGTGGCGCAGGGGCTGCAACTAATGAAAAACTGTTTTTT.

The chain employs TRBV7-9 and TRBJ2-5, with a possible D match to TRBD2 (5 bases). CDR3 length: 15 amino acids. CDR1 SEHNR and CDR2 FQNEAQ come from the germline V gene (reference sequence). V lost 5 bases, J lost 2 bases, and 15 bases lay in between. The CDR3: CASSILGLPQETQYF. CDR3 sequence (DNA): TGTGCCAGCAGCATCCTCGGACTGCCTCAAGAGACCCAGTACTTC. Combining the CDR3 with reference TRBV7-9 and TRBJ2-5 gives the whole variable domain DTGVSQNPRHKITKRGQNVTFRCDPISEHNRLYWYRQTLGQGPEFLTYFQNEAQLEKSRLLSDRFSAERPKGSFSTLEIQRTEQGDSAMYLCASSILGLPQETQYFGPGTRLLVL.

J is TRBJ1-2 and V is TRBV6-4, with unresolved D. The CDR3 has 15 residues. V was trimmed by 0 bases and J by 10 bases, leaving 18 bases between them. Looked up from germline, CDR1 is MRHNA and CDR2 is SNTAGT. CDR3 nucleotide sequence: TGTGCCAGCAGTGACTCTCTATCCCGCAGGCTCCCCTACACCTTC. Translated, it gives CASSDSLSRRLPYTF.

CDR3 loop: CASSLGSFQETQYF. The CDR3, as DNA: TGCGCCAGCAGCTTGGGTTCGTTCCAAGAGACCCAGTACTTC. The genes are TRBV5-1 and TRBJ2-5; no clear D gene. There are 14 residues in the CDR3. V was clipped by 0 bases and J by 1 base, with 7 bases between them. The germline gives CDR1 SGHRS, CDR2 YFSETQ. Combining the CDR3 with reference TRBV5-1 and TRBJ2-5 gives the whole variable domain KAGVTQTPRYLIKTRGQQVTLSCSPISGHRSVSWYQQTPGQGLQFLFEYFSETQRNKGNFPGRFSGRQFSNSRSEMNVSTLELGDSALYLCASSLGSFQETQYFGPGTRLLVL.

This chain joins TRBV4-3 and TRBJ1-5; D unresolved. Germline lookup yields CDR1 LGHNA and CDR2 YSLEER. Trimming cost V 1 base and J 1 base, with 8 bases left between them. This CDR3 spans 15 amino acids. CDR3 DNA: TGCGCCAGCAGCCAAGGAGGTCTGAGCAATCAGCCCCAGCATTTT. It specifies CASSQGGLSNQPQHF.

The J gene is TRBJ2-5, the V gene TRBV9; the D gene is possibly TRBD2 (7 bases). From germline, CDR1 is SGDLS and CDR2 YYNGEE. The V and J ends lost 7 bases and 3 bases respectively, with 13 bases between them. There are 13 residues in the CDR3. CDR3 in amino acids: CASRGAGEETQYF. The CDR3 coding sequence is TGTGCCAGCCGGGGGGCTGGGGAAGAGACCCAGTACTTC. The whole variable domain, remainder taken from reference TRBV9 and TRBJ2-5, is DSGVTQTPKHLITATGQRVTLRCSPRSGDLSVYWYQQSLDQGLQFLIQYYNGEERAKGNILERFSAQQFPDLHSELNLSSLELGDSALYFCASRGAGEETQYFGPGTRLLVL.

The V and J genes are TRBV10-3 and TRBJ2-1; 15 bases match TRBD2. J lost 7 bases, V lost 1 base, and 5 bases had no gene match. CDR3 length equals 17 residues. Germline V gene data show CDR1 as ENHRY and CDR2 as SYGVKD. The CDR3 sequence: CAISEYGTSGRRNEQFF. CDR3 bases: TGTGCCATCAGTGAGTACGGGACTAGCGGGAGGAGGAATGAGCAGTTCTTC.

The chain is built from TRBV7-2 and TRBJ2-3, with TRBD2 matching 7 bases. The CDR3 runs to 16 residues. V was clipped by 1 base and J by 4 bases; unmatched bases: 8. Germline CDR1 and CDR2: SGHTA and FQGNSA. The CDR3 DNA is TGTGCCAGCAGCTTAGTAGTAGGCAGCGGGGCAGATACGCAGTATTTT. This translates into CASSLVVGSGADTQYF. The whole variable domain, filled in from reference TRBV7-2 and TRBJ2-3, reads GAGVSQSPSNKVTEKGKDVELRCDPISGHTALYWYRQSLGQGLEFLIYFQGNSAPDKSGLPSDRFSAERTGGSVSTLTIQRTQQEDSAVYLCASSLVVGSGADTQYFGPGTRLTVL.

The V and J genes are TRBV30 and TRBJ1-5; 9 nucleotides align to TRBD1. V lost 2 bases, J lost 4 bases, and 6 bases stayed unmatched. The CDR3 extends over 15 amino acids. CDR1 is GTSNPN and CDR2 is SVGIG in the germline V gene (reference sequence). Written as DNA, the CDR3 is TGTGCCTGGAGTACCGGGACAGGGTATAATCAGCCCCAGCATTTT. Translation: CAWSTGTGYNQPQHF.

V is TRBV14 and J is TRBJ1-2, with 7 bases that match TRBD1. The germline V gene has CDR1 SGHDN and CDR2 FVKESK. CDR3 length: 14 residues. V trimming: 3 bases; J trimming: 4 bases; junction bases outside the gene matches: 5. CDR3 in amino acids: CASSHGTASYGYTF. The DNA of the CDR3 is TGTGCCAGCAGCCACGGGACAGCCTCCTATGGCTACACCTTC.